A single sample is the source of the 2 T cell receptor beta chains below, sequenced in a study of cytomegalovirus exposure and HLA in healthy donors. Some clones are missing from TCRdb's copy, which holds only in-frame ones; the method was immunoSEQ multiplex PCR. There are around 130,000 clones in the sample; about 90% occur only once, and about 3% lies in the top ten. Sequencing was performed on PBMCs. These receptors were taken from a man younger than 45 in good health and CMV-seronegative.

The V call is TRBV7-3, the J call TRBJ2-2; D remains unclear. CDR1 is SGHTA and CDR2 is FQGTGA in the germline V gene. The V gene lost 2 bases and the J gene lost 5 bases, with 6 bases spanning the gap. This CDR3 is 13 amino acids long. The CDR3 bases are TGTGCCAGCAGCTTAGTGGAGACCGGGGAGCTGTTTTTT. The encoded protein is CASSLVETGELFF. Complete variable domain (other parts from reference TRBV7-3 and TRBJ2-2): GAGVSQTPSNKVTEKGKYVELRCDPISGHTALYWYRQSLGQGPEFLIYFQGTGAADDSGLPNDRFFAVRPEGSVSTLKIQRTERGDSAVYLCASSLVETGELFFGEGSRLTVL.

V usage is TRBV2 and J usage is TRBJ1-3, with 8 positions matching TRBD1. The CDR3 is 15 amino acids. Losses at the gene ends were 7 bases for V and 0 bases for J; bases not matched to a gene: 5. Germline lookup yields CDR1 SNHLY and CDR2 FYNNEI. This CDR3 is CASKDRASSGNTIYF. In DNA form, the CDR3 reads TGTGCCAGCAAGGACAGGGCCAGCTCTGGAAACACCATATATTTT.